Presented here are 27 T cell receptor beta chains from one specimen sequenced in a study of response to subunit inactivated influenza vaccine. TCRdb processed the RT-PCR reads anew with MiXCR; each CDR3 protein has one entry. This sample has about 540,000 distinct CDR3 sequences, with approximately 24% found just once. The same data also contributed to another study, on T cells expressing NK-cell markers. In that study: 5'RACE template switching with UMIs generated TCR beta cDNA.

This sample comprised CD4+ T cells sorted from PBMCs, obtained less than 13 days after vaccination. The receptor source for this set is a man aged 50-59 years who received an inactivated influenza vaccine.

The genes are TRBV6-1 and TRBJ2-7; 12 bases are shared with TRBD2. Losses at the gene ends were 6 bases for V and 2 bases for J; bases not matched to a gene: 5. The CDR3 has 15 amino acids. Germline loops: CDR1 MNHNS, CDR2 SASEGT. CDR3 sequence: CASRATSGGPYEQYF. Here the CDR3 DNA reads TGTGCCAGCAGGGCGACTAGCGGGGGCCCCTACGAGCAGTACTTC.

This rearrangement joins TRBV20-1 to TRBJ2-1; 10 nucleotides line up with TRBD2. The CDR3 runs 14 residues. V shed 5 bases and J 7 bases; nucleotides not matched to a gene: 8. Germline assignment: CDR1 DFQATT and CDR2 SNEGSKA (reference sequence). Here the CDR3 DNA reads TGCAGTGCTCAGAGCGGGAGGGCCGGGAATGAGCAGTTCTTC. It yields the protein CSAQSGRAGNEQFF.

V and J are TRBV5-1 and TRBJ1-6; TRBD1 matches at 7 bases. The junction had 13 bases not matched to a gene; V was cut back by 4 bases and J by 6 bases. This CDR3 region has 17 residues. Germline-derived CDR1 and CDR2 are SGHRS and YFSETQ. The CDR3 region is CASSPTTGSFSNSPLHF. As DNA, the CDR3 is TGCGCCAGCAGCCCAACGACAGGGTCGTTCTCTAATTCACCCCTCCACTTT.

This clonotype has just a few counts. The rearrangement joins TRBV5-1 to TRBJ2-1; D remains ambiguous. Germline V CDR1 and CDR2: SGHRS, YFSETQ. V lost 2 bases and J lost 0, with 9 bases in between. This CDR3 region has 15 residues. CDR3 region: CASSLVMSSYNEQFF. The CDR3 DNA reads as TGCGCCAGCAGCTTAGTTATGAGCTCCTACAATGAGCAGTTCTTC.

The V gene is TRBV20-1, the J gene TRBJ2-2, with D tentatively TRBD1 (6 bases). CDR3 size: 13 residues. Trimming stripped 4 bases from V and 10 bases from J, with 16 bases between. Per the germline V gene, CDR1 is DFQATT and CDR2 is SNEGSKA (reference sequence). The CDR3 region has the DNA TGCAGTGCTATGTACAGGGCCGGCAAGGAGCTGTTTTTT. Its translation is CSAMYRAGKELFF.

The chain employs TRBV5-1 and TRBJ2-5; 7 nucleotides align to TRBD1. The junction had 7 bases not matched to a gene; V was cut back by 7 bases and J by 4 bases. This CDR3 is 13 amino acids long. Germline V gene data show CDR1 as SGHRS and CDR2 as YFSETQ. The CDR3 DNA sequence: TGCGCCAGCGGTAGACAGGGACGAGAGACCCAGTACTTC. Encoded protein: CASGRQGRETQYF.

The chain employs TRBV20-1 and TRBJ2-3; 10 nucleotides agree with TRBD1. This CDR3 comprises 14 residues. Germline assignment: CDR1 DFQATT and CDR2 SNEGSKA (reference sequence). V was pared by 4 bases and J by 1 base, with 2 bases of the junction left unmatched. CDR3: CSATGTGGTDTQYF. The CDR3 DNA reads TGCAGTGCTACTGGGACAGGGGGCACAGATACGCAGTATTTT.

The CDR3 loop is CATRGGASTDTQYF. In DNA form, the CDR3 reads TGTGCCACGAGAGGCGGTGCTAGCACAGATACGCAGTATTTT. This chain links TRBV6-1 with TRBJ2-3; unclear D gene. Germline V lookup: CDR1 MNHNS, CDR2 SASEGT. The germline V and J ends were trimmed by 10 bases and 0 bases, with 14 bases remaining between them. This CDR3 comprises 14 residues.

V and J are TRBV10-2 and TRBJ2-2, with TRBD1 identical over 9 bases. V shed 5 bases and J 5 bases; nucleotides not matched to a gene: 9. This CDR3 contains 16 residues. CDR1 WSHSY and CDR2 SAAADI come from the germline V gene. The CDR3 loop is CASSLTRQGGTGELFF. The CDR3 DNA reads as TGCGCCAGCAGTCTTACCCGACAGGGGGGTACCGGGGAGCTGTTTTTT.

This clonotype was found a few times. The V and J genes are TRBV20-1 and TRBJ2-7; a possible D gene is TRBD1 (5 bases). V was clipped by 6 bases and J by 1 base, with 16 bases between them. Per germline, CDR1 DFQATT and CDR2 SNEGSKA (reference sequence). This CDR3 has 14 residues. Here the CDR3 reads CSAKDIARSYEQYF. CDR3 in DNA: TGCAGTGCCAAGGACATCGCGCGGTCCTACGAGCAGTACTTC.

This chain uses TRBV3-1 with TRBJ2-2; D is unresolved. Per the germline V gene, CDR1 is LGHDT and CDR2 is YNNKEL (reference sequence). V was pared by 1 base and J by 1 base, with 4 bases between. The CDR3 is made up of 14 amino acids. The chain's CDR3 is CASSQVRNTGELFF. CDR3 DNA: TGTGCCAGCAGCCAAGTTCGGAACACCGGGGAGCTGTTTTTT.

This chain links TRBV6-1 with TRBJ2-1; the D gene is possibly TRBD1 (6 bases). CDR1 and CDR2 (germline): MNHNS, SASEGT. The CDR3 runs 11 residues. Trimming stripped 6 bases from V and 8 bases from J, with 8 bases between. As DNA, the CDR3 is TGTGCCAGCAGACAGGGCCATGAGCAGTTCTTC. Translating it yields CASRQGHEQFF.

This clonotype was seen only a few times. The DNA for the CDR3 is TGTGCCAGCAGCGCAGGGTTCTTTAGCTCCTACGAGCAGTACTTC. As protein: CASSAGFFSSYEQYF. V and J are TRBV7-2 and TRBJ2-7; possible D gene TRBD1, 5 bases. The germline V gene has CDR1 SGHTA and CDR2 FQGNSA. Trimming cost V 5 bases and J 0 bases, with 14 bases left between them. CDR3 length: 15 residues.

The rearrangement uses TRBV5-1 and TRBJ1-6; possible D gene TRBD1, 5 bases. CDR3 length equals 14 residues. Germline V gene sequence: CDR1 SGHRS, CDR2 YFSETQ. V was shortened by 0 bases and J by 8 bases, with 9 bases between the two germline ends. CDR3 DNA: TGCGCCAGCAGCTTGGGGGTAGGGGATTCACCCCTCCACTTT. Translating it yields CASSLGVGDSPLHF.

The CDR3 loop reads CASTPDRENNSPLHF. The CDR3 coding sequence is TGTGCCAGCACCCCGGACAGGGAAAATAATTCACCCCTCCACTTT. This chain connects TRBV5-5 to TRBJ1-6; 8 nucleotides match TRBD1. J was trimmed by 5 bases and V by 6 bases; bases with no gene match: 7. The CDR3 is 15 residues long. CDR1 is SGHKS and CDR2 is YYEKEE in the germline V gene (reference sequence).

This clonotype was found a few times. The chain recombines TRBV28 with TRBJ2-2; 9 positions agree with TRBD2. This CDR3 spans 15 amino acids. Germline values: CDR1 MDHEN, CDR2 SYDVKM. J gave up 0 bases and V 6 bases, and 2 bases lay outside the gene matches. CDR3 sequence (DNA): TGTGCCAGCAGGCTAGCGGGACCGAACACCGGGGAGCTGTTTTTT. It is translated as CASRLAGPNTGELFF.

J is TRBJ2-1 and V is TRBV4-3, with no clear D. The V gene lost 3 bases and the J gene lost 12 bases, with 15 bases spanning the gap. Germline V gene lookup returns CDR1 LGHNA and CDR2 YSLEER. The CDR3 sequence is 13 residues long. This chain's CDR3 is CASSQTAYSRQFF. The CDR3 DNA reads TGCGCCAGCAGCCAGACGGCCTACTCGCGGCAGTTCTTC.

The CDR3 coding sequence is TGTGCCAGCAGTAGCCGATTGGGCACTGAAGCTTTCTTT. Translating gives CASSSRLGTEAFF. The rearrangement links TRBV12-3 or TRBV12-4 to TRBJ1-1, with D uncertain. With 5 bases removed from V and 4 bases from J, the gap between germline ends came to 11 bases. The CDR3 is 13 residues long.

V is TRBV20-1 and J is TRBJ2-2, with 8 bases fitting TRBD2. The J segment lost 0 bases and the V segment lost 1 base, leaving 4 bases of the junction unmatched. The germline gives CDR1 DFQATT, CDR2 SNEGSKA (reference sequence). This CDR3 region has 16 residues. CDR3 residues: CSARVGGRTNTGELFF. Here the CDR3 DNA reads TGCAGTGCTAGAGTGGGCGGGAGGACGAACACCGGGGAGCTGTTTTTT.

This clonotype was found a few times. The CDR3: CASRSPSGNWVETQYF. CDR3 DNA: TGTGCCAGCAGGTCCCCTAGCGGGAATTGGGTTGAGACCCAGTACTTC. This rearrangement joins TRBV2 to TRBJ2-5, with TRBD2 identical over 9 bases. V shed 6 bases, J shed 5 bases, and the junction held 13 bases outside the gene matches. CDR3 length: 16 residues. The germline CDR1 and CDR2 sequences are SNHLY and FYNNEI.

The rearrangement links TRBV7-2 to TRBJ2-1, with 9 nucleotides matching TRBD2. Unmatched junction bases numbered 5, after V lost 0 bases and J lost 5 bases. The CDR3 contains 16 residues. The germline V gene encodes CDR1 SGHTA and CDR2 FQGNSA. The DNA of the CDR3 is TGTGCCAGCAGCTTAGCGGATCTAGCGGGAAACAATGAGCAGTTCTTC. Translation gives CASSLADLAGNNEQFF. Full variable domain (remainder filled in from reference TRBV7-2 and TRBJ2-1): GAGVSQSPSNKVTEKGKDVELRCDPISGHTALYWYRQSLGQGLEFLIYFQGNSAPDKSGLPSDRFSAERTGGSVSTLTIQRTQQEDSAVYLCASSLADLAGNNEQFFGPGTRLTVL.

This clonotype appeared a few times. The rearrangement links TRBV29-1 to TRBJ2-3; tentative D call: TRBD1 (6 bases). Trimming cost V 6 bases and J 2 bases, with 12 bases left between them. The length of the CDR3 is 13 residues. From germline, CDR1 is SQVTM and CDR2 ANQGSEA. CDR3 sequence: CSVDGQNTDTQYF. DNA for the CDR3: TGCAGCGTAGACGGACAGAACACAGATACGCAGTATTTT.

This rearrangement joins TRBV6-2 or TRBV6-3 to TRBJ2-7; the D call may be TRBD1 or TRBD2 (5 bases each). V lost 7 bases and J lost 7, with 14 bases in between. Germline V lookup: CDR1 MNHEY, CDR2 SVGEGT. The CDR3 has 12 amino acids. Here the CDR3 reads CASTLGAGEQYF. As DNA, the CDR3 is TGTGCCAGCACCCTCGGGGCCGGGGAGCAGTACTTC.

Only a few counts were recorded for this clonotype. The V and J genes are TRBV11-1 and TRBJ2-1; possibly TRBD2 for D (5 bases). This CDR3 has 12 residues. V was clipped by 5 bases and J by 10 bases, with 12 bases between them. In germline, CDR1 is SGHAT, CDR2 FQDESV (reference sequence). The CDR3 is CASSARWEEQFF. Written as DNA, the CDR3 is TGTGCCAGCAGCGCGAGGTGGGAGGAGCAGTTCTTC.

This clonotype was seen a few times. The chain has TRBV7-2 and TRBJ2-2; D perhaps matches TRBD2 (6 bases). CDR3 size: 16 residues. With 5 bases removed from V and 0 bases from J, the gap between germline ends came to 13 bases. CDR1 and CDR2 from the germline V gene are SGHTA and FQGNSA. CDR3 loop: CASSLFGGANTGELFF. The CDR3 region has the DNA TGTGCCAGCAGCCTCTTTGGAGGGGCGAACACCGGGGAGCTGTTTTTT.

This chain joins TRBV5-1 and TRBJ1-2; no firm D call. Germline CDR1 and CDR2: SGHRS and YFSETQ. V was pared by 2 bases and J by 8 bases, with 13 bases between. This CDR3 region has 13 residues. The CDR3 DNA reads as TGCGCCAGCAGCTTCGAGGATAATAGGGGCTACACCTTC. Protein: CASSFEDNRGYTF. Based on the CDR3 plus reference TRBV5-1 and TRBJ1-2, the full variable domain is KAGVTQTPRYLIKTRGQQVTLSCSPISGHRSVSWYQQTPGQGLQFLFEYFSETQRNKGNFPGRFSGRQFSNSRSEMNVSTLELGDSALYLCASSFEDNRGYTFGSGTRLTVV.

This sequence joins TRBV2 and TRBJ2-1; D is uncertain. V shed 7 bases and J shed 6 bases, with 13 bases lying between them. Per the germline V gene, CDR1 is SNHLY and CDR2 is FYNNEI. This CDR3 region has 13 residues. The CDR3 spells CASTLNRGNEQFF. Here the CDR3 DNA reads TGTGCCAGCACCTTGAATAGAGGCAATGAGCAGTTCTTC.